These 10 T cell receptor beta chains share one sample of origin, sequenced in a study of blood T cell repertoires in COVID-19. Sequencing was performed with immunoSEQ multiplex PCR; in TCRdb, only in-frame clones are kept and a portion is missing. The sample has over 250,000 clones, approximately 90% seen once. The sequencing input was peripheral blood. Every receptor here comes from a middle-aged woman who had recovered from COVID-19.

The chain uses TRBV7-2 and TRBJ1-5, with a weak D call TRBD1 (5 bases). This CDR3 is built from 18 residues. CDR1 SGHTA and CDR2 FQGNSA come from the germline V gene. V lost 5 bases to trimming and J lost 2 bases, with 22 bases between them. The CDR3 bases are TGTGCCAGCAGCCCCCGGCAGGGCCTCCCCGGCGGCAATCAGCCCCAGCATTTT. Translation: CASSPRQGLPGGNQPQHF. Full variable domain (rest looked up from reference TRBV7-2 and TRBJ1-5): GAGVSQSPSNKVTEKGKDVELRCDPISGHTALYWYRQSLGQGLEFLIYFQGNSAPDKSGLPSDRFSAERTGGSVSTLTIQRTQQEDSAVYLCASSPRQGLPGGNQPQHFGDGTRLSIL.

The rearrangement uses TRBV27 and TRBJ1-1; D is undetermined. This CDR3 comprises 11 residues. V lost 5 bases and J lost 11, with 12 bases in between. Germline CDR1 and CDR2: MNHEY and SMNVEV (reference sequence). The CDR3 is CASSKGRAAFF. CDR3 DNA sequence: TGTGCCAGCAGTAAAGGGAGGGCTGCTTTCTTT.

V and J are TRBV6-2 or TRBV6-3 and TRBJ1-1; possibly TRBD1 for D (5 bases). CDR1 and CDR2 from the germline V gene are MNHEY and SVGEGT. The CDR3 runs 12 residues. V was clipped by 0 bases and J by 10 bases, with 9 bases between them. CDR3 amino acids: CASSYSREGAFF. The DNA of the CDR3 is TGTGCCAGCAGTTACTCCAGGGAGGGAGCTTTCTTT.

The chain employs TRBV6-6 and TRBJ2-3, with 13 bases aligning to TRBD2. The CDR3 runs 17 residues. Germline V gene lookup returns CDR1 MNHNY and CDR2 SVGAGI (reference sequence). J gave up 4 bases and V 5 bases, and 9 bases lay outside the gene matches. This CDR3 reads CASSRPGLAGVPDTQYF. In DNA form, the CDR3 reads TGTGCCAGCAGTCGACCCGGACTAGCGGGAGTACCAGATACGCAGTATTTT.

V is TRBV28 and J is TRBJ1-4, with a weak D call TRBD1 (5 bases). The V gene's germline CDR1 is MDHEN and CDR2 SYDVKM. This CDR3 is built from 18 residues. Between the trimmed V and J ends, which lost 4 bases and 4 bases, there was a span of 22 bases. CDR3 sequence (DNA): TGTGCCAGCAGTTCCTCCGGGGCAGGGTGGCGGGGTAATGAAAAACTGTTTTTT. This codes for CASSSSGAGWRGNEKLFF.

V usage is TRBV11-3 and J usage is TRBJ2-2; the match to TRBD1 covers 10 bases. V was pared by 5 bases and J by 6 bases, with 9 bases of the junction left unmatched. The CDR3 has 16 amino acids. Germline CDR1 reads SGHNT; CDR2 reads YENEEA. CDR3 amino acids: CASSRRGGQGSGELFF. As DNA, the CDR3 is TGTGCCAGCAGCCGAAGGGGGGGACAGGGGTCCGGGGAGCTGTTTTTT.

The chain recombines TRBV5-5 with TRBJ2-1; D perhaps matches TRBD2 (6 bases). Trimming took 4 bases from V and 9 from J, leaving 23 bases between them. From germline, CDR1 is SGHKS and CDR2 YYEKEE (reference sequence). This CDR3 region has 16 residues. The CDR3 DNA reads as TGTGCCAGCAGCCACTGGGGGGACGTCGGACTTTCTGAGCAGTTCTTC. It specifies CASSHWGDVGLSEQFF.

The genes are TRBV6-2 or TRBV6-3 and TRBJ2-1; 7 bases map to TRBD2. There are 13 residues in the CDR3. CDR1 and CDR2 (germline): MNHEY, SVGEGT. V was clipped by 2 bases and J by 5 bases; unmatched bases: 0. The chain's CDR3 is CASSYGGDNEQFF. The CDR3 region has the DNA TGTGCCAGCAGTTACGGGGGGGACAATGAGCAGTTCTTC.

The J gene is TRBJ2-1, the V gene TRBV13, with D possibly matching TRBD1 (6 bases). The CDR3 contains 17 residues. Trimming pared 0 bases from V and 0 bases from J, leaving 12 bases between. In germline, CDR1 is PRHDT, CDR2 FYEKMQ (reference sequence). The CDR3 sequence: CASSLGAPRGSYNEQFF. CDR3 coding DNA: TGTGCCAGCAGCTTAGGGGCCCCCAGGGGCTCCTACAATGAGCAGTTCTTC.

This sequence joins TRBV3-1 (or the pseudogene TRBV3-2) and TRBJ2-2; 8 nucleotides match TRBD1. J was trimmed by 3 bases and V by 3 bases; bases with no gene match: 9. CDR3 length: 17 residues. The germline CDR1 and CDR2 sequences are LGHDT and YNNKEL (reference sequence). The CDR3 coding sequence is TGTGCCAGCAGCCACCCAGGGGGCGCGAGGGACACCGGGGAGCTGTTTTTT. Amino acids: CASSHPGGARDTGELFF.